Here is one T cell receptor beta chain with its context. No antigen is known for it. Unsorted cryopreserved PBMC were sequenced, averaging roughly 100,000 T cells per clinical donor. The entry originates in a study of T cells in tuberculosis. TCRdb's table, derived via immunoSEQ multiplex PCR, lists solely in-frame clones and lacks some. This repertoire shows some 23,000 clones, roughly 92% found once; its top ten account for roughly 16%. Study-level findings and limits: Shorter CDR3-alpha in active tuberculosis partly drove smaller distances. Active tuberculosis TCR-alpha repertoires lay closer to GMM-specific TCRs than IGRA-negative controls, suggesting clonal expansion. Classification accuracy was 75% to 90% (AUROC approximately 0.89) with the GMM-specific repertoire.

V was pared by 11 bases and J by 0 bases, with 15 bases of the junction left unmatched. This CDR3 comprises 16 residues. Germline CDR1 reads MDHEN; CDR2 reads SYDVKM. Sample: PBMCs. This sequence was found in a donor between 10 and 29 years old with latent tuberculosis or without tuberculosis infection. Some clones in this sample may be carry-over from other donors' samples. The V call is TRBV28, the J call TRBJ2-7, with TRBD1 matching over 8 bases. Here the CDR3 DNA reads TGTGCCTCCAGGGGGCCGTTCCCGCAACTCTCCTACGAGCAGTACTTC. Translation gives CASRGPFPQLSYEQYF.